This TCR beta chain was observed in a study of cytomegalovirus exposure and HLA in healthy donors. Findings and caveats of the study: The study found most TCR sequences rare, yet found some public TCRs in many donors. In the approximately 120 validation repertoires, a later analysis found that first-cohort TCR clusters tended to co-occur.

Produced via immunoSEQ multiplex PCR; TCRdb's table is partial and in-frame only. The sample holds some 170,000 clones, approximately 89% seen once. This clone was seen just once. What it binds is not known. The CDR3 covers 16 residues. V dropped 0 bases and J dropped 1 base, with 12 bases sitting between them. From germline, CDR1 is MNHEY and CDR2 SMNVEV (reference sequence). The V call is TRBV27, the J call TRBJ1-2; possible D gene TRBD1, 5 bases. This clonotype originated in a man aged 30 to 45 in good health and CMV-seropositive. Material for sequencing was PBMCs. CDR3: CASSLSPRVRNYGYTF. For the CDR3, the DNA is TGTGCCAGCAGTTTATCCCCCAGGGTCCGTAACTATGGCTACACCTTC.